This T cell receptor beta chain is drawn from a study of T cell repertoires in cytomegalovirus infection. CDR3 length: 15 residues. The germline gives CDR1 LGHNA, CDR2 YNFKEQ. V was clipped by 0 bases and J by 2 bases, with 11 bases between them. Each CDR3 protein gets one entry after TCRdb re-called the reads with MiXCR. This sample yields around 500,000 distinct CDR3 sequences, of which under 55% are seen a single time; about 39% belongs to the top ten. In regard to this clonotype: As yet, its antigen is unknown.

The starting material was cultured PBMCs, obtained from culture after CMV antigen stimulation. The clonotype was recovered from a human donor in good health (CMV status not recorded). Some clones in this sample may be carry-over from other donors' samples. The gene calls are TRBV4-2 and TRBJ2-7; tentatively, D is TRBD2 (5 bases). The CDR3 coding sequence is TGTGCCAGCAGCCAAGAATGGAGAGGGACCTACGAGCAGTACTTC. Its translation is CASSQEWRGTYEQYF.